The 5 T cell receptor beta chains given below trace back to one sample, sequenced in a study of cytomegalovirus exposure and HLA in healthy donors. The PCR ran on 60 Vbeta and 13 Jbeta primers. Method: immunoSEQ multiplex PCR; TCRdb's copy keeps in-frame clones and lacks some. The table has approximately 210,000 clones, 65% to 80% seen once. The sequencing input was PBMCs. The receptors derive from a woman aged 40 to 50 in good health and CMV-seronegative.

This clone has only a few counts. The gene calls are TRBV25-1 and TRBJ1-2; D may be TRBD1 (6 bases). Trimming left V 3 bases short and J 2 bases short, with 10 bases between. Germline CDR1 reads MGHDK; CDR2 reads SYGVNS. The CDR3 sequence is 14 residues long. The CDR3 spells CASSDPGANYGYTF. The DNA for the CDR3 is TGTGCCAGCAGTGACCCAGGGGCAAACTATGGCTACACCTTC.

The chain is built from TRBV9 and TRBJ2-1; 12 bases line up with TRBD2. Trimming took 4 bases from V and 7 from J; bases not matched to a gene: 12. This CDR3 contains 17 residues. The germline V gene encodes CDR1 SGDLS and CDR2 YYNGEE. This chain's CDR3 is CASSLWETSGSTNEQFF. DNA of the CDR3: TGTGCCAGCAGCCTATGGGAGACTAGCGGGAGTACAAATGAGCAGTTCTTC.

The chain links TRBV19 to TRBJ2-5; 7 bases are shared with TRBD2. The CDR3 covers 15 residues. Germline lookup yields CDR1 LNHDA and CDR2 SQIVND (reference sequence). Trimming at V came to 6 bases and at J to 4 bases, leaving 11 bases not matched to a gene. The CDR3 reads CASSASGTRGETQYF. CDR3 nucleotides: TGTGCCAGTAGCGCTAGCGGAACTCGGGGAGAGACCCAGTACTTC. The full variable domain, completed using reference TRBV19 and TRBJ2-5, is DGGITQSPKYLFRKEGQNVTLSCEQNLNHDAMYWYRQDPGQGLRLIYYSQIVNDFQKGDIAEGYSVSREKKESFPLTVTSAQKNPTAFYLCASSASGTRGETQYFGPGTRLLVL.

The chain joins TRBV5-4 to TRBJ2-3; no clear D gene. CDR3 length: 14 residues. Germline-derived CDR1 and CDR2 are SGHNT and YYREEE (reference sequence). With 0 bases removed from V and 0 bases from J, the gap between germline ends came to 5 bases. The CDR3 is CASSLDSSTDTQYF. DNA of the CDR3: TGTGCCAGCAGCTTGGATTCTAGCACAGATACGCAGTATTTT.

This clone was seen a single time. This chain connects TRBV29-1 to TRBJ1-1; 11 bases fit TRBD1. The CDR3 has 14 residues. V trimming: 6 bases; J trimming: 1 base; junction bases outside the gene matches: 4. The germline gives CDR1 SQVTM, CDR2 ANQGSEA. The CDR3 DNA follows: TGCAGCGTCCGGGACAGGGGGGCGAACACTGAAGCTTTCTTT. Its protein product is CSVRDRGANTEAFF.